The T cell receptor beta chain under discussion was sequenced for a study of blood T cell repertoires in COVID-19. Study-level information: The cDNA or gDNA used as material had been derived from T cells, B-cell-depleted T cells, or PBMCs.

The protocol was immunoSEQ multiplex PCR, while the TCRdb copy is restricted to in-frame clones and leaves out a portion. There are about 280,000 clones in the sample; 89% occur only once, and around 2.1% lies in the top ten. CDR1 and CDR2 (germline): SGHDT, YYEEEE. The CDR3 has 12 amino acids. V shed 4 bases and J 10 bases; nucleotides not matched to a gene: 7. Sequencing was performed on peripheral blood. This receptor was taken from a middle-aged man with acute or convalescent COVID-19. The chain has TRBV5-6 and TRBJ1-1, with 7 bases lining up with TRBD1. CDR3 nucleotides: TGTGCCAGCAGCCGGGACAGTCGGGGAGCTTTCTTT. Protein: CASSRDSRGAFF.